In its sample, the clone carrying this T cell receptor (beta chain) was seen many times. The sample belongs to a study of regulatory T cells in long-lasting Graves disease. The time point was: newly diagnosed GD, antithyroid drugs for less than 3 months. Construction of the TCR library relied on RNA isolated from PBMCs. The CDR3 covers 18 residues. Germline-derived CDR1 and CDR2 are MDHEN and SYDVKM. The junction had 19 bases not matched to a gene; V was cut back by 6 bases and J by 3 bases. For TCR beta, libraries came from iRepertoire HTBI primers and Arm-PCR of CDR3 regions. TCRdb reanalysed the multiplex PCR reads using MiXCR and keeps one entry per CDR3 protein. This table has roughly 350,000 distinct CDR3 sequences, around 17% appearing once. The sample also formed part of further work on T cells in Graves' hyperthyroidism and ophthalmopathy.

The sequence derives from a man in his forties or fifties with Graves disease. This material consisted of peripheral blood mononuclear cells (PBMCs), taken at new diagnosis, from a patient treated with antithyroid drugs. This chain uses TRBV28 with TRBJ2-7; TRBD1 matches 8 bases. CDR3: CASSPSGLRDRRNYEQYF. In nucleotides, the CDR3 is TGTGCCAGCAGCCCCTCCGGTCTACGGGACAGGAGAAACTACGAGCAGTACTTC. Variable domain in full (rest from reference TRBV28 and TRBJ2-7): DVKVTQSSRYLVKRTGEKVFLECVQDMDHENMFWYRQDPGLGLRLIYFSYDVKMKEKGDIPEGYSVSREKKERFSLILESASTNQTSMYLCASSPSGLRDRRNYEQYFGPGTRLTVT.